This T cell receptor beta chain was identified during a study of OX40 agonist ivuxolimab in advanced cancers. This CDR3 is 15 amino acids long. The ends were cut back, 5 bases at V and 6 bases at J, with 20 bases in the middle. The germline gives CDR1 MNHEY, CDR2 SMNVEV (reference sequence). TCRdb keeps only in-frame clones here, not all; method: immunoSEQ multiplex PCR. In the table there are tens of thousands of clones, about 89% of which are singletons. The specimen comprised CD4+ or CD8+ T cells sorted from blood, sampled in a trial of the OX40 agonist ivuxolimab. This TCR came from an adult with an advanced solid tumor such as melanoma, head and neck, liver or kidney cancer. The chain is built from TRBV27 and TRBJ2-7; D is perhaps TRBD2 (6 bases). As DNA, the CDR3 is TGTGCCAGCAGTGCCGGGACTCGGTTTAGTAGCGAGCAGTACGTC. Encoded protein: CASSAGTRFSSEQYV.